The sequence of this T cell receptor beta chain was determined in a study of T-cell reconstitution after alpha-beta-depleted transplantation in children. This clonotype was recorded at least ten times. Preparation of the TCRbeta library used unique molecular identifiers. Each CDR3 protein is one row after TCRdb ran MiXCR on the PCR reads. Seen here are about 480,000 distinct CDR3 sequences, about an eighth observed once, and the top ten hold around 6%. The receptor comes from a human donor who donated a stem cell graft to a child with combined immunodeficiency. This sample comprised PBMCs from the stem cell graft donor, obtained from the stem cell graft.

DNA for the CDR3: TGCGCCAGCAGCTTGGGGGGGATTGGATCCTACGAGCAGTACTTC. Translation: CASSLGGIGSYEQYF. This chain uses TRBV5-1 with TRBJ2-7, with D possibly called TRBD1 or TRBD2 (5 bases each). The CDR3 is 15 residues long. In germline, CDR1 is SGHRS, CDR2 YFSETQ. Deletions cut 0 bases from V and 1 base from J, with 11 bases between.